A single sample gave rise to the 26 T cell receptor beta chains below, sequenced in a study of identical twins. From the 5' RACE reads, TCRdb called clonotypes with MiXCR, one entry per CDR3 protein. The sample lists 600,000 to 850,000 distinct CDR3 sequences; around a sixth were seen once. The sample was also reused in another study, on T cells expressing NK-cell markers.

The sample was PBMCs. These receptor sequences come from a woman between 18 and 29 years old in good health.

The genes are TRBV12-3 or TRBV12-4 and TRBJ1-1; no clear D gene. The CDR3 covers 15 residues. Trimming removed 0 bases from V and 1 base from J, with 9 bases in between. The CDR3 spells CASSLAMDGNTEAFF. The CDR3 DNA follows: TGTGCCAGCAGTTTAGCGATGGACGGGAACACTGAAGCTTTCTTT.

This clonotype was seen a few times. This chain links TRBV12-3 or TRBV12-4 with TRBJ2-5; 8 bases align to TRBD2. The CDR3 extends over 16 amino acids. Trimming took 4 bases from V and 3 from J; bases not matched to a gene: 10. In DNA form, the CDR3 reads TGTGCCAGCAGTTCTCTTTCGACGGGGGGGAAAGAGACCCAGTACTTC. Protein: CASSSLSTGGKETQYF.

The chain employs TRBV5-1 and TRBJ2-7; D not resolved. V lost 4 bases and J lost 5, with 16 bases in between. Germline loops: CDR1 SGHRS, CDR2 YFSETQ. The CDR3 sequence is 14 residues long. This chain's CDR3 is CASSLLDQTHEQYF. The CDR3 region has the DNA TGCGCCAGCAGCCTATTGGACCAGACCCACGAGCAGTACTTC.

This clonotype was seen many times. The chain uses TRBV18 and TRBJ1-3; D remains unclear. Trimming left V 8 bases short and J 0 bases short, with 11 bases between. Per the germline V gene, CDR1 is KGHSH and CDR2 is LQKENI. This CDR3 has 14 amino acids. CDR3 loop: CASSPQDSGNTIYF. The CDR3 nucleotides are TGTGCCAGCAGCCCCCAAGACTCTGGAAACACCATATATTTT.

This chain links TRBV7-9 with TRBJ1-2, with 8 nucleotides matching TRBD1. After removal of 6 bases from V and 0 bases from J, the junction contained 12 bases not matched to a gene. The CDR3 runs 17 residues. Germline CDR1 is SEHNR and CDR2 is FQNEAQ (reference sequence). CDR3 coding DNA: TGTGCCAGCAGGATTACCGCAGGGGGCCCCCCTAACTATGGCTACACCTTC. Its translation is CASRITAGGPPNYGYTF.

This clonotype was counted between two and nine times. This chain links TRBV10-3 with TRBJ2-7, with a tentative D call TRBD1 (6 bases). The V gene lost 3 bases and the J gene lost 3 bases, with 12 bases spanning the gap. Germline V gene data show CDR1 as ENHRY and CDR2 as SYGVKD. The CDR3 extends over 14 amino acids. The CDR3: CAISDRGPLYEQYF. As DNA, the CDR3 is TGTGCCATCAGTGACAGGGGCCCCCTCTACGAGCAGTACTTC.

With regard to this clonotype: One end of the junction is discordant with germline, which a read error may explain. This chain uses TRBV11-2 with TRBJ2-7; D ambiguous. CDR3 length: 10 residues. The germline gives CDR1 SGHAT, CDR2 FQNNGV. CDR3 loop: CASSLDQQYF. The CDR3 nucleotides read TGTGCCAGCAGCCTAGATCAGCAGTACTTC. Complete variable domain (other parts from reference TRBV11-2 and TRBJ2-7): EAGVAQSPRYKIIEKRQSVAFWCNPISGHATLYWYQQILGQGPKLLIQFQNNGVVDDSQLPKDRFSAERLKGVDSTLKIQPAKLEDSAVYLCASSLDQQYFGPGTRLTVT.

Written as DNA, the CDR3 is TGTGCCATCAGTGAATTCAGCGGGGGTCTAGAAGAGACCCAGTACTTC. Protein product: CAISEFSGGLEETQYF. This rearrangement joins TRBV10-3 to TRBJ2-5; 8 bases agree with TRBD2. The V gene end was trimmed by 3 bases and the J gene end by 3 bases; junction bases not matched to a gene: 9. Germline CDR1 reads ENHRY; CDR2 reads SYGVKD. This CDR3 has 16 residues.

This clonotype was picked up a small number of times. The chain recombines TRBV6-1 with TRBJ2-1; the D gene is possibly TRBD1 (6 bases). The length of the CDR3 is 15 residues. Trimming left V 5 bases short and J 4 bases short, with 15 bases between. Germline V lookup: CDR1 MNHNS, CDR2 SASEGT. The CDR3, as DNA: TGTGCCAGCAGTCCACGATCGACAGGTTACAATGAGCAGTTCTTC. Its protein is CASSPRSTGYNEQFF.

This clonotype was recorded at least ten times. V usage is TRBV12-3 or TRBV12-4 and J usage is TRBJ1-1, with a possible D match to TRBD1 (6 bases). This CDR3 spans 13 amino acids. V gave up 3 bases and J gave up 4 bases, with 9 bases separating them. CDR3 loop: CASSFSGATEAFF. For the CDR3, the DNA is TGTGCCAGCAGTTTCTCAGGGGCCACTGAAGCTTTCTTT.

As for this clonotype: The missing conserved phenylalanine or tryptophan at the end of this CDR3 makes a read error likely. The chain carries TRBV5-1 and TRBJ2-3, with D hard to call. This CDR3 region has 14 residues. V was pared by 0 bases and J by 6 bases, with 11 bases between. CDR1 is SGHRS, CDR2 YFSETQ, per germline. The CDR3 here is CASSLVPGADTQYY. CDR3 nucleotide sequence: TGCGCCAGCAGCTTGGTACCCGGAGCGGATACGCAGTATTAT.

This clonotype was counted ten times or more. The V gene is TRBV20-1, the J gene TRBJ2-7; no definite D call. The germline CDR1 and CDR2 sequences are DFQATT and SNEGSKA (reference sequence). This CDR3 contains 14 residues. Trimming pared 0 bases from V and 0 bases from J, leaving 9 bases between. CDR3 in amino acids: CSARDQANSYEQYF. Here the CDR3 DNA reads TGCAGTGCTAGAGATCAGGCGAACTCCTACGAGCAGTACTTC.

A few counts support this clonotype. CDR3 sequence reads: CASSKGTSGVGNEQFF. The CDR3 DNA reads as TGCGCCAGCAGCAAAGGGACTAGCGGGGTTGGCAATGAGCAGTTCTTC. The chain couples TRBV5-1 to TRBJ2-1; 13 nucleotides align to TRBD2. V shed 4 bases, J shed 6 bases, and the junction held 7 bases outside the gene matches. The CDR3 loop spans 16 amino acids. Germline values: CDR1 SGHRS, CDR2 YFSETQ. The whole variable domain, filled in from reference TRBV5-1 and TRBJ2-1, reads KAGVTQTPRYLIKTRGQQVTLSCSPISGHRSVSWYQQTPGQGLQFLFEYFSETQRNKGNFPGRFSGRQFSNSRSEMNVSTLELGDSALYLCASSKGTSGVGNEQFFGPGTRLTVL.

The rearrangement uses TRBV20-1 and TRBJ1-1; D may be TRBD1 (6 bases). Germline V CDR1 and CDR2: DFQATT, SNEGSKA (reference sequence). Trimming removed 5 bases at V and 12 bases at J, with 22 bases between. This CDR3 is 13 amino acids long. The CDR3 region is CSASRQASGLTFF. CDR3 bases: TGCAGTGCTTCTCGACAGGCCAGCGGACTAACTTTCTTT.

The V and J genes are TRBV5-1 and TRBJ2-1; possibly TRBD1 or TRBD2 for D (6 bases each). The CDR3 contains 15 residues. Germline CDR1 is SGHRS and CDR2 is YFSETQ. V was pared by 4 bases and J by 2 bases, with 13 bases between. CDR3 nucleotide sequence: TGCGCCAGCAGCCGAATAGGGGGGCCCTACAATGAGCAGTTCTTC. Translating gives CASSRIGGPYNEQFF.

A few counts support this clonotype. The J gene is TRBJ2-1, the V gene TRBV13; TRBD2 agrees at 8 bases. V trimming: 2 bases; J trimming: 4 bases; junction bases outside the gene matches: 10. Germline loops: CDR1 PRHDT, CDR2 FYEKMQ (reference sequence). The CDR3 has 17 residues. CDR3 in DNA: TGTGCCAGCAGCTTATCGGCGGGGGGCCTCTTATACAATGAGCAGTTCTTC. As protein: CASSLSAGGLLYNEQFF.

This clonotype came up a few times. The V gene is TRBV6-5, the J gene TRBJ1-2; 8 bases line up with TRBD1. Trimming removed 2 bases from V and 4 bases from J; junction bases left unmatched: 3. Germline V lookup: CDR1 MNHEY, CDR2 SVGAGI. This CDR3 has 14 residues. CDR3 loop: CASSYGQGGYGYTF. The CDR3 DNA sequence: TGTGCCAGCAGTTACGGACAGGGCGGCTATGGCTACACCTTC.

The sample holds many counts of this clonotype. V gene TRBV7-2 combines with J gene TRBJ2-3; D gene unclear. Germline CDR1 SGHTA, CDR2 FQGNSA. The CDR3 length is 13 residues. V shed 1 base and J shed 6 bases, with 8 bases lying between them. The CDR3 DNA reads TGTGCCAGCAGCTTAGGTGGCAGCGATACGCAGTATTTT. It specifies CASSLGGSDTQYF.

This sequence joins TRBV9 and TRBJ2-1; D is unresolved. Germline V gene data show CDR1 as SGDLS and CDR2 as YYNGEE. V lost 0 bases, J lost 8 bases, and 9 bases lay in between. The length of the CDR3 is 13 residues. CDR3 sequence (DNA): TGTGCCAGCAGCGTAGCCTCACTGGATGAGCAGTTCTTC. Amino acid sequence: CASSVASLDEQFF.

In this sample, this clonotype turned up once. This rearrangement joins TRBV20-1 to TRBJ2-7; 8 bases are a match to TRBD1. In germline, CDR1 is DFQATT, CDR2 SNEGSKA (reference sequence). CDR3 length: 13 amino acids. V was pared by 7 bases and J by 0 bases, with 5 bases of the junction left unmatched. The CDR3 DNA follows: TGCAGTGGTACAGGGGGGACCTCCTACGAGCAGTACTTC. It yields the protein CSGTGGTSYEQYF.

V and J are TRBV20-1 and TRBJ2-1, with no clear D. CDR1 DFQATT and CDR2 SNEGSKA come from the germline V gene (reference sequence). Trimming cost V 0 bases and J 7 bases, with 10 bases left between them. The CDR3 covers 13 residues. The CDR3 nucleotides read TGCAGTGCTAGAGATGCATTCCGGAATGAGCAGTTCTTC. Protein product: CSARDAFRNEQFF.

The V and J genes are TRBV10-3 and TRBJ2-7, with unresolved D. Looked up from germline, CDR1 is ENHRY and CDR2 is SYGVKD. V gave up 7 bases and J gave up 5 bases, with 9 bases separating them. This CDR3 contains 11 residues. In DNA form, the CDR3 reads TGTGCCATCACGCAAGGCCACGAGCAGTACTTC. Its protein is CAITQGHEQYF.

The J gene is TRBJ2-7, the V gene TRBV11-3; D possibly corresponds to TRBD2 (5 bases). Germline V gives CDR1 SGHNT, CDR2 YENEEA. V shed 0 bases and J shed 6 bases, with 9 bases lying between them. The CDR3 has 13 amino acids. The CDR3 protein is CASSLDEGLEQYF. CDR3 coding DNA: TGTGCCAGCAGCTTAGACGAGGGTCTCGAGCAGTACTTC.

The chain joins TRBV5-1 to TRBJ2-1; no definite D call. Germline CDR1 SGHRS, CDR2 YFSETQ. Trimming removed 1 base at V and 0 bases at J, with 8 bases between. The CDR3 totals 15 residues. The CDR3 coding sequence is TGCGCCAGCAGCTTGACTGATAGCTCCTACAATGAGCAGTTCTTC. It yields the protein CASSLTDSSYNEQFF. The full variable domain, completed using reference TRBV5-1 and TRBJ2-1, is KAGVTQTPRYLIKTRGQQVTLSCSPISGHRSVSWYQQTPGQGLQFLFEYFSETQRNKGNFPGRFSGRQFSNSRSEMNVSTLELGDSALYLCASSLTDSSYNEQFFGPGTRLTVL.

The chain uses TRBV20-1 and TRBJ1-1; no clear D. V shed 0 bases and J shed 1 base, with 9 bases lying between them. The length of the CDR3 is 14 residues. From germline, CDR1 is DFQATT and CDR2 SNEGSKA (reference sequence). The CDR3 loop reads CSARDPERNTEAFF. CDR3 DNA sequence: TGCAGTGCTAGAGATCCCGAAAGGAACACTGAAGCTTTCTTT.

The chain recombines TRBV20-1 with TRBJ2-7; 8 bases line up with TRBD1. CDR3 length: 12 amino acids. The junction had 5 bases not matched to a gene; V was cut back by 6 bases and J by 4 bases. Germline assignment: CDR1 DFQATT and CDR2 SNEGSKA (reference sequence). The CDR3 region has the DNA TGCAGTGCGAACACAGGGGGGTACGAGCAGTACTTC. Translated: CSANTGGYEQYF.